This TCR beta chain was identified in a study of regulatory T cells in long-lasting Graves disease (dated by TCRdb to the early 2020s). About the investigation overall: Patients with newly diagnosed Graves' disease had been on antithyroid drugs for under 3 months. Persistent Graves' disease patients were compared with newly diagnosed Graves' disease patients by peripheral blood TCR sequencing and RNA sequencing. The study took place in China and was registered as a clinical trial. A total of roughly 33 samples underwent TCR sequencing: around 13 from persistent and around 20 from newly diagnosed Graves' disease patients.

The library was obtained by multiplex PCR. Sequencing was carried out with an Illumina HiSeq 4000. TCR beta libraries were built with iRepertoire HTBI primers and Arm-PCR amplification of CDR3 regions. Gel purification was performed on PCR products prior to sequencing. As for the original processing: Gene usage analysis of CDR3 amino acid clonotypes relied on the 62 TRBV and around 13 TRBJ segments identified across samples. Filtered high-quality paired reads were merged into contigs using COPE and FqMerger. BLAST was used to align contigs to the IMGT TRBV, TRBD and TRBJ reference genes, and CDR3 was defined following IMGT. Any clonotype with a frequency above 0.1% was counted as a highly expanded clone. Repertoire diversity was measured by Shannon entropy, and V-J evenness by the Gini coefficient. A clonotype found in more than one individual was treated as public. TCRdb reprocessing: public reads trimmed at Q25 with fastp, clones called with MiXCR, in-frame beta chains kept. Entries that share a CDR3 protein sequence are merged under the most common genes and DNA. In this record, the V and J calls reflect TCRdb's handling and not the investigators' own analysis. The sample table shows about 220,000 distinct CDR3 sequences, and around a fifth are seen once. The top ten clonotypes cover about 12% of the sample.

The full study reports these points: As a limitation, the authors acknowledged that the small sample size may reduce accuracy. A larger number of public clonotypes was shared among persistent patients (fewer than 3,000) than among newly diagnosed patients (roughly 1,000). The study examined only peripheral blood because the primary lesion, thyroid tissue, could not be accessed. Sequencing and analysis were restricted to the TCR beta chain. Persistent disease showed preferential use of TRBV28, TRBJ1-2 and TRBJ2-5, whereas newly diagnosed disease favored TRBV20-1 and TRBJ2-1. Persistent Graves' disease patients showed lower TCR Shannon entropy and fewer highly expanded clones than newly diagnosed patients, suggesting clonal expansion.

Taken from the germline V gene, the CDR1 and CDR2 loops are MDHEN and SYDVKM. Relative to germline, V is 2 bases shorter and J is 2 bases shorter, with 13 bases between their ends. The CDR3 goes from the cysteine to the phenylalanine over 15 residues. Kept here is only the CDR3 DNA, which spans 45 bases and is read in frame from base 1. This clonotype was recorded at least ten times. The antigen this receptor binds is unknown. No qualities accompany the bases; no much larger clone lies one base away. Read against the paper, the sample's time point label means: newly diagnosed GD, antithyroid drugs for less than 3 months. For both TCR sequencing and RNA sequencing, RNA was extracted from PBMCs in TRIzol. The diagnosis of Graves' disease followed American Thyroid Association guidelines. The patients came from an endocrinology department in Xi'an, China. Each patient gave approximately 9.7 milliliters of peripheral blood, collected in an EDTA anticoagulant tube. Ficoll Paque Plus density gradient separation was used to isolate PBMCs, and no further T cell sorting was performed. An Agilent 2100 Bioanalyzer and agarose gel were used to check RNA quality, and a NanoDrop 2000 was used to measure RNA concentration.

This same sample was also part of a study on T cells in Graves' hyperthyroidism and ophthalmopathy. That second report states: Stable Graves' hyperthyroidism was defined as no progression to ophthalmopathy during 18 months of follow-up. Hyperthyroidism patients were newly diagnosed, had a disease duration of under 2 months, and were aged 18 to 65 years. The study excluded patients with uncontrolled infections, other autoimmune diseases, pregnancy or lactation. Diagnoses were established on the basis of clinical symptoms, serum thyroxine and TRAb, thyroid ultrasound, and orbital computed tomography. For the first round of RT-PCR on the TCR CDR3, the HTBI primer set was used together with the Qiagen OneStep RT-PCR kit. Most expanded thyroid clonotypes (frequency above 0.001) were also detected in blood, suggesting blood repertoires may reflect thyroid immune responses. A 13 V-J signature model separated ophthalmopathy from stable hyperthyroidism, with around 91% sensitivity and just under 84% specificity in cross-validation and 80%/75% in testing. In validation, the model predicted progression to ophthalmopathy with over 60% sensitivity and over 72% specificity, a median of approximately 6.5 months before onset. To identify distinguishing TCR V-J signatures, a discovery cohort of about 100 patients was used, comprising 43 with Graves' ophthalmopathy and around 60 with stable Graves' hyperthyroidism. Whether ophthalmopathy could be predicted prospectively was tested in an independent validation cohort made up of 18 to 20 hyperthyroidism patients plus 17 patients who later progressed to ophthalmopathy. The approximately 90 discovery patients were randomly split 7:3 into training and test sets. Thyroid tissue and blood T-cell repertoires from several Graves' hyperthyroidism patients were also compared in the study. After sampling, hyperthyroidism patients received methimazole starting at 30 mg daily, and ophthalmopathy patients received high-dose intravenous methylprednisolone. Libraries were constructed in a second round of multiplex PCR, after which size selection and purification were carried out. Libraries were sequenced paired-end with 100 bp reads on an Illumina HiSeq2000. Raw data were processed with SOAPnuke, discarding reads with adapters, uncalled bases, mean Phred below 15, or no exact constant-primer or identifier match. COPE v1.2.5 was used to merge high-quality paired reads, and clonotypes were defined as unique nucleotide sequences. MiTCR v1.1 was used to align clonotypes to the IMGT TRBV, TRBD and TRBJ reference segments. Only V-J combinations with frequency above 0.0001, covering about 99% of repertoires, were analysed. The TCS score was defined as F50 (clonal expansion) divided by E x V (chaos), with BLOSUM62-based TCRdist calculated between CDR3 peptides within each V-J. Welch's t-statistics and random forest reduced some 510 V-J features to 10 to 15, which were used in a naive Bayes classifier (R e1071). Sample size was not statistically predetermined, and blinding of investigators to group allocation was not performed. According to the paper, TCR Vbeta CDR3 sequencing was carried out on some 140 peripheral blood samples, which came from more than 40 ophthalmopathy, approximately 72 hyperthyroidism and around 17 progressor patients.

This clonotype originated in a woman in her twenties or thirties with Graves disease. Donor details come from another sample of the same person, matched by shared clones. This specimen was peripheral blood mononuclear cells (PBMCs), taken at new diagnosis, from a patient treated with antithyroid drugs. Recombination linked TRBV28 to TRBJ2-7; D gene: possibly TRBD1, on 6 matching bases. The CDR3 protein: CASSLGGRGPYEQYF. The DNA is as follows: TGTGCCAGCAGTTTAGGGGGCCGGGGCCCCTACGAGCAGTACTTC.